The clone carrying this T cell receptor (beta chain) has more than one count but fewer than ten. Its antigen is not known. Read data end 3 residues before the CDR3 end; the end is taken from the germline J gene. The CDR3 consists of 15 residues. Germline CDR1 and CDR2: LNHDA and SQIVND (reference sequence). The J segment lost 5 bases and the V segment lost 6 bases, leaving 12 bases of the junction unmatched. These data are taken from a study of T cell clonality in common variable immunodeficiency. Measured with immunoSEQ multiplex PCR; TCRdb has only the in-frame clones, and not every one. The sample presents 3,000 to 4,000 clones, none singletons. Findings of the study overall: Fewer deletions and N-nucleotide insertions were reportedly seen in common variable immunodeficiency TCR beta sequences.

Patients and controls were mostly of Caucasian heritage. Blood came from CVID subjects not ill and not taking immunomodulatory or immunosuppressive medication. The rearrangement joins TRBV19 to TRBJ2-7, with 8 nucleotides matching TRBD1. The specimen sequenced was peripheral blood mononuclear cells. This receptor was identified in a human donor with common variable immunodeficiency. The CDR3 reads CASSQSRAGGNEQYF. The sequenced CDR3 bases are TGTGCCAGTAGCCAATCCCGGGCAGGGGGCAACGAG.